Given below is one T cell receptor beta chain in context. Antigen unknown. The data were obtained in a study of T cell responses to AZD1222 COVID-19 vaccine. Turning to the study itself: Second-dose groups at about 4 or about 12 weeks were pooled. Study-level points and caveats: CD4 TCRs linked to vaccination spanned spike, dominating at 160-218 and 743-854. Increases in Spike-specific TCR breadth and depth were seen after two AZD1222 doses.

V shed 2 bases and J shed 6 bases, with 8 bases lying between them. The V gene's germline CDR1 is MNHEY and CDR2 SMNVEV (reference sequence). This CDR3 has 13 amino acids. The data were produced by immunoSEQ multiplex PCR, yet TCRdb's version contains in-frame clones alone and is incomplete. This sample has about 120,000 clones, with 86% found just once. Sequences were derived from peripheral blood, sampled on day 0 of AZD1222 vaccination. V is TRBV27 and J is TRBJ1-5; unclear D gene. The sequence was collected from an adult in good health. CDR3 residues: CASSLSPGQPQHF. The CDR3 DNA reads TGTGCCAGCAGTTTAAGTCCAGGTCAGCCCCAGCATTTT.